These 10 T cell receptor beta chains were sequenced from one sample in a study of blood T cell repertoires in COVID-19 (dated by TCRdb to the early 2020s). Library preparation employed the immunoSEQ multiplex PCR assay. This is the immuneACCESS table as TCRdb keeps it, with only in-frame sequences that have V and J called. A part of the clones is gone; compared with another copy, unresolved V genes explain less than half, and the rest is unexplained. For this sample there are about 250,000 clones; 85% appear just once. The ten largest make up 9.1% of the sample. Sequencing was carried out using PBMCs or T cells enriched from blood (not recorded which). The source is a woman aged 45 to 65 with acute COVID-19.

The chain couples TRBV3-1 (or the pseudogene TRBV3-2) to TRBJ1-2; no definite D call. Germline V gene sequence: CDR1 LGHDT, CDR2 YNNKEL (reference sequence). V shed 0 bases and J shed 1 base, with 6 bases lying between them. This CDR3 comprises 14 residues. The CDR3 DNA is TGTGCCAGCAGCCAAGATCTGAGTAACTATGGCTACACCTTC. Amino acids: CASSQDLSNYGYTF.

The V and J genes are TRBV28 and TRBJ1-4, with 8 bases identical to TRBD1. The junction had 4 bases not matched to a gene; V was cut back by 6 bases and J by 4 bases. Germline V gene sequence: CDR1 MDHEN, CDR2 SYDVKM. The CDR3 has 14 residues. CDR3: CASSSGQDNEKLFF. The CDR3 DNA reads as TGTGCCAGCAGCTCGGGACAGGATAATGAAAAACTGTTTTTT. Full variable domain (rest looked up from reference TRBV28 and TRBJ1-4): DVKVTQSSRYLVKRTGEKVFLECVQDMDHENMFWYRQDPGLGLRLIYFSYDVKMKEKGDIPEGYSVSREKKERFSLILESASTNQTSMYLCASSSGQDNEKLFFGSGTQLSVL.

This chain links TRBV19 with TRBJ1-3; no definite D call. Germline V CDR1 and CDR2: LNHDA, SQIVND (reference sequence). V lost 7 bases to trimming and J lost 4 bases, with 11 bases between them. The CDR3 totals 13 residues. The DNA for the CDR3 is TGTGCCAGTACAATATTACACGGAAACACCATATATTTT. It codes for CASTILHGNTIYF.

This clone was seen more than once but under ten times. The chain employs TRBV30 and TRBJ2-1, with D perhaps matching TRBD2 (6 bases). The CDR3 totals 14 residues. With 0 bases removed from V and 9 bases from J, the gap between germline ends came to 15 bases. Germline CDR1 reads GTSNPN; CDR2 reads SVGIG (reference sequence). As DNA, the CDR3 is TGTGCCTGGAGTGTACTTGCGGGGAAAGGTGAGCAGTTCTTC. It encodes CAWSVLAGKGEQFF.

Turning to this clone: Other DNA sequences from this sample encode an identical CDR3 as well. V and J are TRBV7-2 and TRBJ1-2; 12 bases are a match to TRBD1. V shed 5 bases, J shed 7 bases, and the junction held 8 bases outside the gene matches. This CDR3 is built from 15 residues. Germline V gene data show CDR1 as SGHTA and CDR2 as FQGNSA. The CDR3 sequence: CASSPRDRGRVGYTF. DNA of the CDR3: TGTGCCAGCAGCCCAAGGGACAGGGGGCGGGTTGGCTACACCTTC.

The sample holds a few counts of this clone. This chain connects TRBV4-2 to TRBJ2-1, with 11 bases identical to TRBD1. The junction had 2 bases not matched to a gene; V was cut back by 0 bases and J by 7 bases. The CDR3 sequence is 15 residues long. The germline V gene has CDR1 LGHNA and CDR2 YNFKEQ. The CDR3 DNA is TGTGCCAGCAGCCAAGACGGGACAGGGGGAAATGAGCAGTTCTTC. This translates into CASSQDGTGGNEQFF.

This chain connects TRBV19 to TRBJ2-7, with TRBD1 matching 11 bases. This CDR3 is built from 14 residues. Unmatched junction bases numbered 3, after V lost 5 bases and J lost 3 bases. Germline V lookup: CDR1 LNHDA, CDR2 SQIVND (reference sequence). DNA for the CDR3: TGTGCCAGTAGTTTCGGGACAGGGGGCTACGAGCAGTACTTC. As protein: CASSFGTGGYEQYF.

The CDR3 region is CASTPGGSSYNSPLHF. Written as DNA, the CDR3 is TGTGCCAGCACCCCCGGGGGGAGCTCCTATAATTCACCCCTCCACTTT. The V and J genes are TRBV9 and TRBJ1-6; TRBD1 might be the D (5 bases). V shed 6 bases and J shed 0 bases, with 13 bases lying between them. The CDR3 has 16 residues. CDR1 SGDLS and CDR2 YYNGEE come from the germline V gene.

The V gene is TRBV18, the J gene TRBJ1-2, with D perhaps TRBD1 (6 bases). The CDR3 covers 14 residues. Germline-derived CDR1 and CDR2 are KGHSH and LQKENI. Trimming took 3 bases from V and 4 from J, leaving 12 bases between them. The CDR3 reads CASSPQQGIYGYTF. DNA for the CDR3: TGTGCCAGCTCACCCCAACAGGGAATCTATGGCTACACCTTC. The full variable domain, rest sourced from reference TRBV18 and TRBJ1-2, is NAGVMQNPRHLVRRRGQEARLRCSPMKGHSHVYWYRQLPEEGLKFMVYLQKENIIDESGMPKERFSAEFPKEGPSILRIQQVVRGDSAAYFCASSPQQGIYGYTFGSGTRLTVV.

The V and J genes are TRBV7-9 and TRBJ1-2; TRBD1 matches at 8 bases. J lost 8 bases, V lost 4 bases, and 3 bases had no gene match. Germline CDR1 reads SEHNR; CDR2 reads FQNEAQ (reference sequence). The CDR3 totals 12 residues. DNA for the CDR3: TGTGCCAGCAGCTCGGACAGGGCAGGCTACACCTTC. Translated, it gives CASSSDRAGYTF.